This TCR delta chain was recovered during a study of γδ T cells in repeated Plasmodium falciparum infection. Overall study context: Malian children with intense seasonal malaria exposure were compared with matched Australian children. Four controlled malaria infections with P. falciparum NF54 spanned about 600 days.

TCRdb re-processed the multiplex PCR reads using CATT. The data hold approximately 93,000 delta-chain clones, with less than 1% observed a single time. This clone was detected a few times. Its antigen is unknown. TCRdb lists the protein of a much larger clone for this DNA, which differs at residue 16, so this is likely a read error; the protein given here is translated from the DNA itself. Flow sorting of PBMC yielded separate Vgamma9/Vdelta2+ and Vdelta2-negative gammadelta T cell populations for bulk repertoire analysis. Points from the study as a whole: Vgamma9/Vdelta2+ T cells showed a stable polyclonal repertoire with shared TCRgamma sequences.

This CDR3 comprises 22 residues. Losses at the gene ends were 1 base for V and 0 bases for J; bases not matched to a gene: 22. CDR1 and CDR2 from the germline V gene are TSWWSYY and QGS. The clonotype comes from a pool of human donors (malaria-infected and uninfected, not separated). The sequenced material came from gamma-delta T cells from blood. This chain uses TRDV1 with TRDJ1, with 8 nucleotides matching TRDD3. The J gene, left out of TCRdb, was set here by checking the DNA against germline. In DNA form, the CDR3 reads TGTGCTCTTGGGGAACCCCACTTACCCCCTCCGTACTGGGGGTCCGACACCGATAAACTCATCTTT. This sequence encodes CALGEPHLPPPYWGSDTDKLIF.